This T cell receptor beta chain was identified in a study of blood T cell repertoires in COVID-19. CDR1 and CDR2 from the germline V gene are SGHRS and YFSETQ. The V segment lost 2 bases and the J segment 4 bases; nucleotides outside the gene matches: 2. The CDR3 sequence is 15 residues long. Generated by immunoSEQ multiplex PCR, the TCRdb table keeps only in-frame clones and is missing some. This sample carries some 120,000 clones, approximately 88% of them seen once, and the ten largest clones take 0.7% to 1%. Material for sequencing was peripheral blood. The TCR was taken from a woman in her seventies with acute or convalescent COVID-19. The chain has TRBV5-1 and TRBJ2-6, with TRBD1 matching 8 bases. This CDR3 is CASSLQGEGANVLTF. The CDR3 nucleotides read TGCGCCAGCAGCTTACAGGGGGAAGGGGCCAACGTCCTGACTTTC.